Reported below is one T cell receptor beta chain. Its antigen is unidentified. CDR1 is SNHLY and CDR2 is FYNNEI in the germline V gene. This CDR3 has 19 amino acids. Naivety in CD8+ T cells corresponded to a CD45RO-CCR7+CD27+CD95- phenotype. These data come from a study of CXCR3-negative and CXCR3-positive naive CD8 T cells. Study results and caveats: The level of CXCR3 expression partially decreased after cryopreservation; the majority of assays used fresh PBMCs. CXCR3-negative naive cells had less hydrophobic TRB CDR3s than did CXCR3-positive naive cells.

UMI-tagged TRB cDNA libraries were built via 5' RACE. TCRdb re-called the 5' RACE reads and shows each CDR3 protein once, DNA omitted. The sample table sets out about 130,000 distinct CDR3 sequences. This TCR came from a human donor in good health. Some clones in this sample may be carry-over from other donors' samples. This chain links TRBV2 with TRBJ2-7; the D call from TCRdb, TRBD2, cannot be confirmed without DNA. Sequencing was carried out using naive CXCR3- CD8+ T cells from blood. The subset denotes: CD45RO-CCR7+CD27+CD95- naive CD8+ T cells lacking CXCR3 (TNR3-). The CDR3: CASSDSTSGNRGLSYEQYF.